Here is one T cell receptor (beta chain) with its context. Method: immunoSEQ multiplex PCR; TCRdb's copy keeps in-frame clones and lacks some. Of fewer than 300,000 clones listed, around three quarters are singletons. This specimen belongs to a study of blood T cell repertoires in COVID-19. Study-level information: Sources were T cells, B-cell-depleted T cells, or PBMCs; the material itself was cDNA or gDNA.

The CDR3 extends over 17 amino acids. Deletions cut 2 bases from V and 1 base from J, with 16 bases between. This clonotype was sampled from a woman of 80 years or more with acute or convalescent COVID-19. The rearrangement joins TRBV5-3 to TRBJ1-5, with D perhaps TRBD1 (6 bases). TRBV5-3 is an open reading frame whose function is uncertain. Sequencing was carried out using peripheral blood. CDR3 sequence reads: CARSLRQDKTSNQPQHF. The CDR3 DNA is TGTGCCAGAAGCTTACGACAGGATAAAACGAGCAATCAGCCCCAGCATTTT.